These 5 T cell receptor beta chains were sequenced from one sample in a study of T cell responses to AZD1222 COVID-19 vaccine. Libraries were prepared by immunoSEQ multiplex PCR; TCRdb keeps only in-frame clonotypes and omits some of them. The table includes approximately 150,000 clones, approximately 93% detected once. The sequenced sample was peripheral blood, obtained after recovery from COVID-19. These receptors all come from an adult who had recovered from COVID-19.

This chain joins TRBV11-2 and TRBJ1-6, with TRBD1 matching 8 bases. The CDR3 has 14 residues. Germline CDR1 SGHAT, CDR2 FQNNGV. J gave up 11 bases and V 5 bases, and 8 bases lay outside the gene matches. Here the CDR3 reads CASSPGQGGTPLHF. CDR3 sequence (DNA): TGTGCCAGCAGCCCCGGACAGGGCGGTACACCCCTCCACTTT.

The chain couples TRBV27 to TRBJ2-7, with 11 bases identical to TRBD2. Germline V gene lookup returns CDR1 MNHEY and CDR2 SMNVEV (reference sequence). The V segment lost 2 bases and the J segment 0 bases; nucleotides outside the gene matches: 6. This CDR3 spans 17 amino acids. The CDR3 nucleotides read TGTGCCAGCAGTTTAACTAGCGGGAGCTCCGGCTCCTACGAGCAGTACTTC. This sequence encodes CASSLTSGSSGSYEQYF.

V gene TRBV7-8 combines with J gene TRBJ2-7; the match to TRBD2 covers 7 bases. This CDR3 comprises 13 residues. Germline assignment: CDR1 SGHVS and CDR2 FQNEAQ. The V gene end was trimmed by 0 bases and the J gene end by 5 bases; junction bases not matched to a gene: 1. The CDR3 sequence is CASSLAGGNEQYF. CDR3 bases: TGTGCCAGCAGCTTAGCGGGGGGGAACGAGCAGTACTTC.

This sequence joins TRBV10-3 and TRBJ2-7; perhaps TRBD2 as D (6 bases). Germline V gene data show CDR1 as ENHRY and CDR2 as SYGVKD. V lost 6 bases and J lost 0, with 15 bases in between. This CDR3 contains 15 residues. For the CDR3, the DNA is TGTGCCATCAGGGAGGGTACTAGCAGCTCCTACGAGCAGTACTTC. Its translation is CAIREGTSSSYEQYF.

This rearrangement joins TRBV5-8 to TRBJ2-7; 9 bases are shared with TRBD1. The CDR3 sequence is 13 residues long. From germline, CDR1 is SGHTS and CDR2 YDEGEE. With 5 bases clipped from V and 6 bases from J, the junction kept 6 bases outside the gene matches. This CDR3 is CASRTGTGSEQYF. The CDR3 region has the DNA TGTGCCAGCAGGACCGGGACAGGGAGCGAGCAGTACTTC.